This is a list of T cell receptor beta chains from one sample in a study of shared clonotypes between healthy human individuals. Clones were read by immunoSEQ multiplex PCR, and TCRdb kept only the in-frame ones, dropping some. The profile shows millions of clones, 85% to 95% of them singletons. Sample: naive CD4+ T cells sorted from blood. The source of these receptors is a man younger than 30 in good health. The CDR3 runs from the conserved cysteine through the conserved F or W. The order of the fields is J gene, clone size, V gene, D gene, CDR3 DNA, CDR3 protein. The D gene is left open where the match is weak. Size tells how often a clone was seen (once, few, many) or the class of an expanded clone, and some rows leave it out.

TRBJ2-4,-,TRBV13,-,TGTGCCAGCAGCTTAAGGGGTAAGACAGGAGTAGCCAAAAACATTCAGTACTTC,CASSLRGKTGVAKNIQYF
TRBJ1-5,-,TRBV18,TRBD1,TGTGCCAGCTCACTAACGACAGGGATCGGTGTTCAGCCCCAGCATTTT,CASSLTTGIGVQPQHF
TRBJ1-6,-,TRBV30,TRBD1,TGTGCCGGTGCTGGGGACAGGTTTAGTTCACCCCTCCACTTT,CAGAGDRFSSPLHF
TRBJ1-6,-,TRBV7-9,-,TGTGCCAGCAGCTTAGCGCCCACTCGGACTTCACCCCTCCACTTT,CASSLAPTRTSPLHF
TRBJ1-5,-,TRBV4-1,-,TGCGCCAGCAGCCAAGAAAAGATGGCCCTGGGAAATCAGCCCCAGCATTTT,CASSQEKMALGNQPQHF
TRBJ1-1,-,TRBV4-1,-,TGCGCCAGCAGCCTCCCTGACAGCTATAACACTGAAGCTTTCTTT,CASSLPDSYNTEAFF
TRBJ2-2,once,TRBV11-2,TRBD2,TGTGCCAGCAGCCCTGGGACTAGCGGGGAGCTGTTTTTT,CASSPGTSGELFF
TRBJ2-7,-,TRBV5-1,-,TGCGCCAGCAACCCCGACAGTAATCTCTACGAGCAGTACTTC,CASNPDSNLYEQYF
TRBJ2-5,-,TRBV5-1,-,TGCGCCAGCAGCGAGACAGGTACGGATCAAGAGACCCAGTACTTC,CASSETGTDQETQYF
TRBJ2-7,-,TRBV7-3,-,TGTGCCAGCAGCTTAATTCCCGGGGGTCCCCTCTACTACGAGCAGTACTTC,CASSLIPGGPLYYEQYF
TRBJ1-2,-,TRBV6-1,TRBD1,TGTGCCACCCTCAAGGGGGCTGGCTACACCTTC,CATLKGAGYTF
TRBJ1-3,-,TRBV21-1,-,TGTGCCAGCAGCCACCTATACTCTGGAAACACCATATATTTT,CASSHLYSGNTIYF
TRBJ1-4,-,TRBV7-9,TRBD1,TGTGCCAGCAGCTTACCCGGGACAGGGAATGAAAAACTGTTTTTT,CASSLPGTGNEKLFF
TRBJ2-3,-,TRBV5-1,-,TGCGCCAGCAGCTTGGGCCGCCCTAGCACAGATACGCAGTATTTT,CASSLGRPSTDTQYF
TRBJ2-5,-,TRBV29-1,-,TGCAGCGTTCGACGGGACTTCCAAGAGACCCAGTACTTC,CSVRRDFQETQYF
TRBJ1-5,-,TRBV6-1,-,TGTGCCAGCAGCCCCGCCACGAGCAATCAGCCCCAGCATTTT,CASSPATSNQPQHF
TRBJ2-5,-,TRBV29-1,TRBD1,TGCAGCGTCGGACAGGGATCAGAGACCCAGTACTTC,CSVGQGSETQYF
TRBJ1-6,-,TRBV4-2,TRBD1,TGTGCCAGCAGCCAAGACCTACCGGACAGGCTCTCCTATAATTCACCCCTCCACTTT,CASSQDLPDRLSYNSPLHF
TRBJ2-1,-,TRBV6-5,-,TGTGCCAGCAGACGACAGAATGAGCAGTTCTTC,CASRRQNEQFF
TRBJ2-7,-,TRBV6-5,-,TGTGCCAGCAGCCTATACAGGGTCTCCTACGAGCAGTACTTC,CASSLYRVSYEQYF
TRBJ2-7,-,TRBV6-5,TRBD1,TGTGCCAGCAGTGGCCGGGACAGGGGGTACGAGCAGTACTTC,CASSGRDRGYEQYF
TRBJ1-6,-,TRBV5-1,-,TGCGCCAGCAGCTTGGAGGGAACCTATAATTCACCCCTCCACTTT,CASSLEGTYNSPLHF
TRBJ1-1,-,TRBV9,-,TGTGCCAGCAGCGTAGGGGCAGATAACACTGAAGCTTTCTTT,CASSVGADNTEAFF
TRBJ2-7,-,TRBV5-1,TRBD2,TGCGCCAGCAGCCTGGGACTAGCGGGATTGGGCTCCTACGAGCAGTACTTC,CASSLGLAGLGSYEQYF
TRBJ2-1,-,TRBV7-2,TRBD2,TGTGCCAGCAGCTTAGAACTAGCGGGGCAGTTCTTC,CASSLELAGQFF
TRBJ1-1,-,TRBV7-2,-,TGTGCCAGCAGCTTAACCGGGACGGAGAACACTGAAGCTTTCTTT,CASSLTGTENTEAFF
TRBJ2-7,-,TRBV18,TRBD1,TGTGCCAGCTCCCGGACAGGGGGCGAGACCTACGAGCAGTACTTC,CASSRTGGETYEQYF
TRBJ1-1,-,TRBV7-9,-,TGTGCCAGCAGCTTAGTGGAGGGGAACACTGAAGCTTTCTTT,CASSLVEGNTEAFF
TRBJ1-4,-,TRBV10-3,-,TGTGCCATCAGTGAGTCCCCCAGGAGTGAAAAACTGTTTTTT,CAISESPRSEKLFF
TRBJ1-6,-,TRBV7-2,-,TGTGCCAGCAGCTTAGAAGGACAGTTCAATTCACCCCTCCACTTT,CASSLEGQFNSPLHF
TRBJ2-3,-,TRBV9,TRBD1,TGTGCCAGCAGCGCCCAGGGGGCATTGGGCACAGATACGCAGTATTTT,CASSAQGALGTDTQYF
TRBJ2-5,-,TRBV6-5,-,TGTGCCAGCAAAAGGAGCGGGGAGACCCAGTACTTC,CASKRSGETQYF
TRBJ2-1,-,TRBV11-3,TRBD2,TGTGCCAGCAGCCCTAGCGGGAGTTCCTACAATGAGCAGTTCTTC,CASSPSGSSYNEQFF
TRBJ2-7,-,TRBV28,TRBD2,TGTGCCAGCGCAGAGGGTTCGCGGGGGGCCTACGAGCAGTACTTC,CASAEGSRGAYEQYF
TRBJ2-7,-,TRBV29-1,TRBD1,TGCAGCGTCGCAAACAGGGGCGGCTACGAGCAGTACTTC,CSVANRGGYEQYF
TRBJ2-2,-,TRBV30,-,TGTGCCTGGAGTGTTCGTGAGGGAGGGGAGCTGTTTTTT,CAWSVREGGELFF
TRBJ2-1,once,TRBV7-2,-,TGTGCCAGCAGCTTAGTGTGGGGGGTCTCCTACAATGAGCAGTTCTTC,CASSLVWGVSYNEQFF
TRBJ2-5,-,TRBV23-1,-,TGCGCCAGCACCGAACCGGGACACTCTCGAGAGACCCAGTACTTC,CASTEPGHSRETQYF
TRBJ1-2,-,TRBV5-4,TRBD1,TGTGCCAGCAGCTTGATGGGACAGAAAAACTATGGCTACACCTTC,CASSLMGQKNYGYTF
TRBJ1-4,-,TRBV2,-,TGTGCCAGCATCCCCACAGGAGCAACTAATGAAAAACTGTTTTTT,CASIPTGATNEKLFF
TRBJ2-7,-,TRBV10-3,TRBD2,TGTGCCATCGGAAGCGGGGGGGCCTCCCCCGAGCAGTACTTC,CAIGSGGASPEQYF
TRBJ2-7,-,TRBV11-2,-,TGTGCCAGCAGCCCTCTCACCAGCTCCTACGAGCAGTACTTC,CASSPLTSSYEQYF